Listed below are T cell receptor beta chains from one sample, sequenced in a study of shared clonotypes between healthy human individuals. Sequencing was performed with immunoSEQ multiplex PCR; in TCRdb, only in-frame clones are kept and a portion is missing. This sample has 2 million to 2.5 million clones, with 80% to 95% found just once. The sequencing input was naive CD4+ T cells from PBMCs. These receptor sequences come from a man between 18 and 35 years old in good health. Some clones in this sample may be carry-over from other donors' samples. The CDR3 runs from the conserved cysteine through the conserved F or W. D genes are given only for firm matches. Clone size is not always given. Where it is, it says once, few, many or a class for expanded clones.

TRBJ2-1 | TRBV28 | . | . | CASRGAANEQFF | TGTGCCAGCAGGGGGGCGGCCAATGAGCAGTTCTTC
TRBJ2-3 | TRBV28 | TRBD1 | once | CASSLWAGQGGRDTQYF | TGTGCCAGCAGTTTATGGGCGGGACAGGGGGGCCGAGATACGCAGTATTTT
TRBJ2-5 | TRBV4-1 | . | . | CASRSPGAGKETQYF | TGCGCCAGCAGAAGTCCCGGGGCAGGGAAAGAGACCCAGTACTTC
TRBJ2-5 | TRBV5-1 | . | . | CASSLASGAETQYF | TGCGCCAGCAGCTTGGCGTCAGGGGCCGAGACCCAGTACTTC
TRBJ1-1 | TRBV6-5 | . | . | CASSLNSAQNTEAFF | TGTGCCAGCAGCCTTAACAGCGCCCAGAACACTGAAGCTTTCTTT
TRBJ1-5 | TRBV6-8 | . | . | CASSNRDTISFNQPQHF | TGTGCCAGCAGTAACCGGGACACGATTAGTTTCAATCAGCCCCAGCATTTT
TRBJ2-3 | TRBV5-1 | TRBD2 | . | CASSLSGRNTDTQYF | TGCGCCAGCAGCTTGAGCGGGAGAAACACGGATACGCAGTATTTT
TRBJ1-5 | TRBV5-5 | . | . | CASSLTGRQPQHF | TGTGCCAGCAGCTTGACGGGTCGGCAGCCCCAGCATTTT
TRBJ1-5 | TRBV7-2 | . | . | CASTVGGSPQHF | TGTGCCAGCACCGTTGGGGGTTCGCCCCAGCATTTT
TRBJ2-7 | TRBV28 | TRBD2 | . | CASSFIAGGNYEQYF | TGTGCCAGCAGTTTCATCGCGGGAGGGAATTACGAGCAGTACTTC
TRBJ2-4 | TRBV19 | . | once | CASSMVGDTRGENIQYF | TGTGCCAGTAGTATGGTGGGGGACACCAGGGGTGAAAACATTCAGTACTTC
TRBJ2-3 | TRBV9 | . | . | CASSPILLDTQYF | TGTGCCAGCAGCCCCATTCTGTTAGATACGCAGTATTTT
TRBJ2-5 | TRBV11-3 | . | . | CASSLVSGQQETQYF | TGTGCCAGCAGCTTAGTTAGCGGACAGCAAGAGACCCAGTACTTC
TRBJ2-1 | TRBV5-4 | TRBD2 | . | CASSRQAGGDYNEQFF | TGTGCCAGCAGCCGTCAAGCGGGAGGCGACTACAATGAGCAGTTCTTC
TRBJ2-7 | TRBV5-1 | . | . | CASSPRTGPSYEQYF | TGCGCCAGCAGCCCGAGGACGGGCCCATCCTACGAGCAGTACTTC
TRBJ2-7 | TRBV5-1 | . | . | CASSLGLQGAYEQYF | TGCGCCAGCAGCTTGGGATTGCAGGGTGCGTACGAGCAGTACTTC
TRBJ2-5 | TRBV7-6 | TRBD2 | . | CASSLAVAGGSQETQYF | TGTGCCAGCAGCTTAGCGGTAGCGGGAGGGTCCCAAGAGACCCAGTACTTC
TRBJ1-2 | TRBV14 | . | . | CASSQFYYGYTF | TGTGCCAGCAGCCAATTCTACTATGGCTACACCTTC
TRBJ1-2 | TRBV28 | . | . | CASSPTWGQGGYTF | TGTGCCAGCAGTCCCACCTGGGGTCAGGGTGGCTACACCTTC
TRBJ2-7 | TRBV7-2 | TRBD1 | . | CASRRSGTVSYEQYF | TGTGCCAGCAGACGTTCGGGGACAGTCTCCTACGAGCAGTACTTC
TRBJ2-1 | TRBV9 | . | . | CASSVSGRSKYNEQFF | TGTGCCAGCAGCGTTTCAGGGAGATCGAAGTACAATGAGCAGTTCTTC
TRBJ2-7 | TRBV6-1 | TRBD1 | . | CASSGQGGPYEQYF | TGTGCCAGCAGCGGACAGGGAGGTCCTTACGAGCAGTACTTC
TRBJ2-7 | TRBV11-2 | . | . | CASSLASGTAGYEQYF | TGTGCCAGCAGCTTAGCGTCAGGGACCGCGGGCTACGAGCAGTACTTC
TRBJ2-7 | TRBV11-2 | TRBD2 | . | CASSPFRSGRSGDEQYF | TGTGCCAGCAGCCCCTTTCGGAGCGGGAGATCGGGCGACGAGCAGTACTTC
TRBJ2-1 | TRBV4-1 | TRBD1 | once | CASSQAGQGFNEQFF | TGCGCCAGCAGCCAAGCGGGACAGGGTTTCAATGAGCAGTTCTTC
TRBJ2-1 | TRBV7-9 | TRBD2 | . | CASTLGQTAGVYNEQFF | TGTGCCAGCACCCTAGGTCAAACGGCGGGAGTGTACAATGAGCAGTTCTTC
TRBJ1-4 | TRBV6-6 | . | . | CASSYGLSNEKLFF | TGTGCCAGCAGTTATGGTCTATCAAATGAAAAACTGTTTTTT
TRBJ2-2 | TRBV18 | . | . | CASSPPSSQGSKRRNTGELFF | TGTGCCAGCTCACCACCGAGCTCTCAGGGGTCTAAGAGGAGGAACACCGGGGAGCTGTTTTTT
TRBJ1-1 | TRBV2 | . | . | CATGRQGLNTEAFF | TGTGCCACCGGACGCCAAGGTTTGAACACTGAAGCTTTCTTT
TRBJ1-5 | TRBV29-1 | . | . | CSVGEGRQPQHF | TGCAGCGTTGGCGAAGGCAGACAGCCCCAGCATTTT
TRBJ2-5 | TRBV5-1 | TRBD2 | . | CASSIGTSGSEETQYF | TGCGCCAGCAGCATTGGGACTAGCGGGAGCGAAGAGACCCAGTACTTC
TRBJ2-7 | TRBV6-1 | . | once | CASSVDRLSYEQYF | TGTGCCAGCAGCGTTGACAGGCTATCCTACGAGCAGTACTTC
TRBJ1-1 | TRBV25-1 | . | . | CASGGGGGWTEAFF | TGTGCCAGCGGAGGGGGGGGTGGTTGGACTGAAGCTTTCTTT
TRBJ2-2 | TRBV11-2 | TRBD2 | . | CASSLQLAGGELFF | TGTGCCAGCAGCCTGCAGCTAGCGGGCGGGGAGCTGTTTTTT
TRBJ1-1 | TRBV10-1 | TRBD1 | . | CASSESRQGTVGAFF | TGCGCCAGCAGTGAGTCCCGACAGGGAACGGTTGGAGCTTTCTTT
TRBJ2-7 | TRBV9 | . | . | CASSAAPSSYEQYF | TGTGCCAGCAGCGCTGCCCCCAGCTCCTACGAGCAGTACTTC
TRBJ2-1 | TRBV6-5 | . | . | CASSPGLQAYNEQFF | TGTGCCAGCAGCCCCGGACTTCAGGCCTACAATGAGCAGTTCTTC
TRBJ1-1 | TRBV6-1 | TRBD1 | . | CASSEGTTGSTAFF | TGTGCCAGCAGTGAAGGGACGACAGGGAGTACTGCTTTCTTT
TRBJ2-5 | TRBV27 | TRBD2 | . | CASSPGLAGPRTQYF | TGTGCCAGCAGCCCGGGACTAGCGGGACCTAGGACCCAGTACTTC
TRBJ2-3 | TRBV2 | TRBD2 | . | CASTSGPSTDTQYF | TGTGCCAGTACTAGCGGCCCTAGCACAGATACGCAGTATTTT
TRBJ2-7 | TRBV10-1 | TRBD2 | . | CASSGRTSGSGYEQYF | TGCGCCAGCAGTGGCCGGACTAGCGGGAGCGGGTACGAGCAGTACTTC
TRBJ2-2 | TRBV5-1 | TRBD1 | . | CASSPGTANTGELFF | TGCGCCAGTAGCCCCGGGACAGCGAACACCGGGGAGCTGTTTTTT
TRBJ2-7 | TRBV28 | . | . | CASSRDIYEQYF | TGTGCCAGCAGTAGGGACATCTACGAGCAGTACTTC
TRBJ2-1 | TRBV15 | . | . | CATSRPGQPWRHEQFF | TGTGCCACCAGCAGACCCGGACAGCCCTGGCGGCATGAGCAGTTCTTC
TRBJ2-1 | TRBV29-1 | . | . | CSVEGVPGVGYNEQFF | TGCAGCGTTGAAGGGGTCCCGGGAGTAGGGTACAATGAGCAGTTCTTC
TRBJ2-1 | TRBV5-1 | . | once | CASSFGGPNNEQFF | TGCGCCAGCAGCTTTGGGGGACCTAACAATGAGCAGTTCTTC
TRBJ1-3 | TRBV29-1 | . | . | CSVGGRASGNTIYF | TGCAGCGTTGGGGGACGGGCATCGGGAAACACCATATATTTT
TRBJ2-2 | TRBV7-3 | TRBD1 | . | CASSTSTGDGELFF | TGTGCCAGCAGCACCTCGACAGGGGACGGGGAGCTGTTTTTT
TRBJ2-2 | TRBV7-2 | TRBD1 | . | CASSPGQGLVSFF | TGTGCCAGCAGCCCCGGACAGGGACTTGTGTCGTTTTTT
TRBJ2-2 | TRBV7-9 | TRBD1 | . | CASTTDRVAGELFF | TGTGCCAGCACCACCGACAGGGTCGCCGGGGAGCTGTTTTTT